This T cell receptor beta chain derives from a study of beta chain features in type 1 diabetes. General study points: Significant though moderate, a shortening of TCRB CDR3s appeared in all four CD4+ subsets of Type 1 diabetes patients. Healthy donors had naive, central memory and Treg TCRB repertoires that appeared less similar than those seen among patients.

This clone has only a few counts. Its matching antigen is unknown. V was pared by 2 bases and J by 2 bases, with 7 bases between. Looked up from germline, CDR1 is KGHSH and CDR2 is LQKENI. This CDR3 comprises 13 residues. The sequenced template was cDNA made from the entire isolated RNA. Data came from immunoSEQ multiplex PCR; TCRdb stores just in-frame clones and leaves some out. The sample has 240,000 or so clones, just over 20% seen once. Sequencing used naive CD4+ T cells from blood. The clonotype comes from a woman between 40 and 55 years old with type 1 diabetes. The rearrangement uses TRBV18 and TRBJ2-7, with unresolved D. CDR3 nucleotide sequence: TGTGCCAGCTCACCAGGTGCGGCCTACGAGCAGTACTTC. This translates into CASSPGAAYEQYF.